A single T cell receptor beta chain is shown here with its context. This sample was included in a study of blood T cell repertoires in COVID-19. Overall study context: PBMCs, B-cell-depleted T cells, or T cells provided the cDNA or gDNA that made up the material.

Germline V gives CDR1 SGHTA, CDR2 FQGNSA. The CDR3 loop spans 12 amino acids. The trim removed 4 bases at V and 14 bases at J, leaving 10 bases unmatched. Measured with immunoSEQ multiplex PCR; TCRdb has only the in-frame clones, and not every one. The table includes more than 200,000 clones, over 75% detected once. Followed longitudinally, the Seattle patients had been enrolled during active infection. The V call is TRBV7-2, the J call TRBJ1-2, with 7 bases identical to TRBD1. This TCR derives from a man in his fifties with COVID-19, enrolled during active disease. The sample taken for sequencing was peripheral blood. The CDR3 spells CASSSGQSLGTF. CDR3 nucleotides: TGTGCCAGCAGCTCGGGACAGTCGCTTGGGACCTTC.